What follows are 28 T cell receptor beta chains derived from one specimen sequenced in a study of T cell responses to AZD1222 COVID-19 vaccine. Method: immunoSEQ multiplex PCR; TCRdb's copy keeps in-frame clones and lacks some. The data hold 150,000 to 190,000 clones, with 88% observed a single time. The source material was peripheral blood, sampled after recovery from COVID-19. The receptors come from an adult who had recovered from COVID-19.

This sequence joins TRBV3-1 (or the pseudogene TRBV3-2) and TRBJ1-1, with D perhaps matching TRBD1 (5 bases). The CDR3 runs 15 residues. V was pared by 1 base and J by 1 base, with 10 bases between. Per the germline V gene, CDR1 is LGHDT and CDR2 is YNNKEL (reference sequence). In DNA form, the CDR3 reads TGTGCCAGCAGCCAAGGTCGGCAGGGGAACACTGAAGCTTTCTTT. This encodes CASSQGRQGNTEAFF.

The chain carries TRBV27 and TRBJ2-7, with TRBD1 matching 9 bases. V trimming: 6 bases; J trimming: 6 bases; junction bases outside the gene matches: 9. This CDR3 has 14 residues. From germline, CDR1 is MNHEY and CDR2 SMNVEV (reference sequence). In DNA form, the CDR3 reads TGTGCCAGCAGAACCAGGACAGGGGTACTCGAGCAGTACTTC. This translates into CASRTRTGVLEQYF.

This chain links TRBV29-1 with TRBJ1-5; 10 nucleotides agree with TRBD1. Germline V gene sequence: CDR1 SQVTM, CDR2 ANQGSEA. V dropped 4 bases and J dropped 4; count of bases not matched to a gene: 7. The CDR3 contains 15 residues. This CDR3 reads CSVGWGQGSNQPQHF. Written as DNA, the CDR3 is TGCAGCGTTGGATGGGGACAGGGGTCAAATCAGCCCCAGCATTTT. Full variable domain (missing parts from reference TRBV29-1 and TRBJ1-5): SAVISQKPSRDICQRGTSLTIQCQVDSQVTMMFWYRQQPGQSLTLIATANQGSEATYESGFVIDKFPISRPNLTFSTLTVSNMSPEDSSIYLCSVGWGQGSNQPQHFGDGTRLSIL.

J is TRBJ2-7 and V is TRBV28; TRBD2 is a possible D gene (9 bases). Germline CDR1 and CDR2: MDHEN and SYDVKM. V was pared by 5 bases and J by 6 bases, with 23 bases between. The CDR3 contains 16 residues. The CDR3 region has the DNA TGTGCCAGCAGTACTCCTAGCGGGACAGGTTTAAGCGAGCAGTACTTC. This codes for CASSTPSGTGLSEQYF.

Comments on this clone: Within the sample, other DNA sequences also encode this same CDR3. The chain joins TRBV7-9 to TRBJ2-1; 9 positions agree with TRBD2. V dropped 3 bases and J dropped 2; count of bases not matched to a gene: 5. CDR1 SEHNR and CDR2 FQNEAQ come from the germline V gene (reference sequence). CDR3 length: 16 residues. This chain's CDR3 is CASSLWLAGTYNEQFF. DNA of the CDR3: TGTGCCAGCAGCTTGTGGCTAGCGGGAACCTACAATGAGCAGTTCTTC.

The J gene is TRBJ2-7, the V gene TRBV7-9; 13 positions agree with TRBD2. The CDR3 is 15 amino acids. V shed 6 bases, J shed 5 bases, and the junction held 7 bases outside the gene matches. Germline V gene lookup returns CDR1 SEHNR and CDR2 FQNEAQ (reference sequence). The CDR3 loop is CASSPGTSGIDEQYF. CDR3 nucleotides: TGTGCCAGCAGTCCCGGGACTAGCGGGATCGACGAGCAGTACTTC. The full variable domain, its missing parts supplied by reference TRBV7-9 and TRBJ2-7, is DTGVSQNPRHKITKRGQNVTFRCDPISEHNRLYWYRQTLGQGPEFLTYFQNEAQLEKSRLLSDRFSAERPKGSFSTLEIQRTEQGDSAMYLCASSPGTSGIDEQYFGPGTRLTVT.

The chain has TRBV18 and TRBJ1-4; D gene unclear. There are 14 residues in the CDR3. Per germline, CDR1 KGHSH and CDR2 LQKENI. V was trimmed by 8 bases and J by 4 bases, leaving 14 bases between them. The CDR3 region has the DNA TGTGCCAGCCGCAACGGCAGGCTTAATGAAAAACTGTTTTTT. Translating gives CASRNGRLNEKLFF.

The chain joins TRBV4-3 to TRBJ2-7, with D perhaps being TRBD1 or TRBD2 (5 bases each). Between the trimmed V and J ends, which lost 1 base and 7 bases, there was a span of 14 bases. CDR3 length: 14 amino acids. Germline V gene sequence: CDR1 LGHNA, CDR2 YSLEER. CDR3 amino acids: CASSQVRGSGEQYF. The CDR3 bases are TGCGCCAGCAGCCAAGTAAGGGGATCGGGAGAGCAGTACTTC.

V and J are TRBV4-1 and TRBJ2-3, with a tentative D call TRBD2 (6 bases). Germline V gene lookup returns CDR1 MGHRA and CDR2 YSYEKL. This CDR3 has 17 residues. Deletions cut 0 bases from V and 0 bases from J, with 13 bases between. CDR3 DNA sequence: TGCGCCAGCAGCCAAGAGGGGGGACTCCCAAGCACAGATACGCAGTATTTT. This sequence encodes CASSQEGGLPSTDTQYF.

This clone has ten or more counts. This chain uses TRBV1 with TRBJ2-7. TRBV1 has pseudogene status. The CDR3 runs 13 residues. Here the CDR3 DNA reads TGCACCAGCAGCCAACATCTGGACTACGAGCAGTACTTC. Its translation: CTSSQHLDYEQYF.

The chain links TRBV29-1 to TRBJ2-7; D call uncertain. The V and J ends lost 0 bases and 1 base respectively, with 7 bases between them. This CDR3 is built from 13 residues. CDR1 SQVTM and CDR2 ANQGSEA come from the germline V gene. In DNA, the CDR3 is TGCAGCGTTGAAGAAATGGATTCCTACGAGCAGTACTTC. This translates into CSVEEMDSYEQYF.

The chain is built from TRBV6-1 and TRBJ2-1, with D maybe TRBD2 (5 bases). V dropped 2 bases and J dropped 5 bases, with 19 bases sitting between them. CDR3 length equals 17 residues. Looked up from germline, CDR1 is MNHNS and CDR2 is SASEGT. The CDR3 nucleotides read TGTGCCAGCAGTGAATTCTGGCGCGGGCGCCTTAACAATGAGCAGTTCTTC. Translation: CASSEFWRGRLNNEQFF.

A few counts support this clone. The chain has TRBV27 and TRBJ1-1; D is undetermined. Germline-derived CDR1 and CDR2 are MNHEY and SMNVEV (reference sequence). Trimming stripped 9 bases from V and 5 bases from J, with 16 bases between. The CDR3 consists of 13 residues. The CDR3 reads CASHSRARTEAFF. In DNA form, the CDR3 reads TGTGCCAGTCACTCGCGTGCGAGGACTGAAGCTTTCTTT.

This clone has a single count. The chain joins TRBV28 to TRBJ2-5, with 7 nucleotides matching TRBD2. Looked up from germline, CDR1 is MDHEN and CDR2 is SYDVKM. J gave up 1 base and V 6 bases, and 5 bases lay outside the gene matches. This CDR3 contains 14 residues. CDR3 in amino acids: CASSQLALQETQYF. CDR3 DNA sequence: TGTGCCAGCAGCCAACTAGCGCTCCAAGAGACCCAGTACTTC.

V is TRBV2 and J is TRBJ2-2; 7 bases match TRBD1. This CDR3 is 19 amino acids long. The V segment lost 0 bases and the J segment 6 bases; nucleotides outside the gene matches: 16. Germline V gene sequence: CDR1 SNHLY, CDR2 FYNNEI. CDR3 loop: CASSEALGGQPSTAGELFF. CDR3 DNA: TGTGCCAGCAGTGAAGCGCTTGGGGGACAGCCGAGCACCGCCGGGGAGCTGTTTTTT.

The CDR3 reads CASRSRGIRVTEAFF. The CDR3 bases are TGTGCCAGCAGAAGTAGGGGCATTCGTGTCACTGAAGCTTTCTTT. The chain carries TRBV6-6 and TRBJ1-1, with a tentative D call TRBD1 (5 bases). CDR3 length: 15 amino acids. Germline V gene lookup returns CDR1 MNHNY and CDR2 SVGAGI (reference sequence). V dropped 6 bases and J dropped 4 bases, with 18 bases sitting between them.

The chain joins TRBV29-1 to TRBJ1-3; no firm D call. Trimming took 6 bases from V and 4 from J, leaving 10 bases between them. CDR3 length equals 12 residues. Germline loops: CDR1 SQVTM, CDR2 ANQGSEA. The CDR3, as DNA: TGCAGCGTGGGAAACGGGGGAAACACCATATATTTT. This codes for CSVGNGGNTIYF.

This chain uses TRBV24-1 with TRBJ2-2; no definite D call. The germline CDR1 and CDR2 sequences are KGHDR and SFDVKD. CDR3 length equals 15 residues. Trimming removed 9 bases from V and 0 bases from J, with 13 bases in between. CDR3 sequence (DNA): TGTGCCACCGCAAACCCTAGATCGAACACCGGGGAGCTGTTTTTT. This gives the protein CATANPRSNTGELFF.

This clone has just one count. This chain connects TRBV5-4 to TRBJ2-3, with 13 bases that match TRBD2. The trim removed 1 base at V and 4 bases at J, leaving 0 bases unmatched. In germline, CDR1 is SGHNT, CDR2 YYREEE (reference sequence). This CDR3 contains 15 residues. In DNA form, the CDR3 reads TGTGCCAGCAGCTTGACTAGCGGGGGGGCAGATACGCAGTATTTT. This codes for CASSLTSGGADTQYF.

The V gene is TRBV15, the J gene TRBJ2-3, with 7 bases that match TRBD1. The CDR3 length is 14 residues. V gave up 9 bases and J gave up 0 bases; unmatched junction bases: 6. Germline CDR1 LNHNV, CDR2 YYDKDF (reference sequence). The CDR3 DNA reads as TGTGCCACGTCGGGACAGTTGAGCACAGATACGCAGTATTTT. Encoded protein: CATSGQLSTDTQYF. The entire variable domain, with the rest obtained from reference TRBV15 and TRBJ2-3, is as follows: DAMVIQNPRYQVTQFGKPVTLSCSQTLNHNVMYWYQQKSSQAPKLLFHYYDKDFNNEADTPDNFQSRRPNTSFCFLDIRSPGLGDTAMYLCATSGQLSTDTQYFGPGTRLTVL.

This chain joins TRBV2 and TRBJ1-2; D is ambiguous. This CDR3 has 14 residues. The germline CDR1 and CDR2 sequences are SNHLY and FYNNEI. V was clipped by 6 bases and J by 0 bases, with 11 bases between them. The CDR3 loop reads CASSAEGSNYGYTF. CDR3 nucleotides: TGTGCCAGCAGCGCCGAGGGCTCTAACTATGGCTACACCTTC.

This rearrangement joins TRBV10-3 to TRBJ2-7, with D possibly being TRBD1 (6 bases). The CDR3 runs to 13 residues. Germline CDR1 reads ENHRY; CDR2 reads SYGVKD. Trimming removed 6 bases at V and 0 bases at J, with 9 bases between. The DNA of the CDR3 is TGTGCCATCAGCCCAGGGGACTCCTACGAGCAGTACTTC. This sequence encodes CAISPGDSYEQYF.

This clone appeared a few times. The CDR3 DNA sequence: TGCGCCAGAGGGGATATTATGGATGAGCAGTTCTTC. Protein sequence: CARGDIMDEQFF. This sequence joins TRBV5-1 and TRBJ2-1, with D possibly matching TRBD1 (5 bases). Per germline, CDR1 SGHRS and CDR2 YFSETQ. V was shortened by 8 bases and J by 8 bases, with 14 bases between the two germline ends. The CDR3 totals 12 residues.

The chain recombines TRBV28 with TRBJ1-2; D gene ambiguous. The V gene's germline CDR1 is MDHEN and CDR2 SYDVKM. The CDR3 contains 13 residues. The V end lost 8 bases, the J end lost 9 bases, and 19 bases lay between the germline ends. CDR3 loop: CASARAPEISYTF. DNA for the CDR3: TGTGCCAGCGCGCGGGCCCCCGAAATTAGCTACACCTTC.

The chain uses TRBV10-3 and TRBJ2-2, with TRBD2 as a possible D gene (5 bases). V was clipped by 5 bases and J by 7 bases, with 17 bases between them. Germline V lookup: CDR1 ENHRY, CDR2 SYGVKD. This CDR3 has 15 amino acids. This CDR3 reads CAISPSGLTSGELFF. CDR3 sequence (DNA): TGTGCCATCAGTCCCTCGGGATTAACAAGCGGGGAGCTGTTTTTT.

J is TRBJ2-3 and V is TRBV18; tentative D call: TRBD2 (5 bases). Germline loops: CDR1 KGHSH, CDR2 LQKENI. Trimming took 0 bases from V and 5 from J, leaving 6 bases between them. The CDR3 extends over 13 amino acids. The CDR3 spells CASSPPSVDTQYF. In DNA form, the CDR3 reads TGTGCCAGCTCACCACCTAGCGTAGATACGCAGTATTTT.

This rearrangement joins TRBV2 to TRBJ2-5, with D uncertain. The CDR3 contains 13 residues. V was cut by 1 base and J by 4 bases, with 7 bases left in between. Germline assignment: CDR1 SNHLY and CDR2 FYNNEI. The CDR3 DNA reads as TGTGCCAGCAGTGAAGTCGAATTAGAGACCCAGTACTTC. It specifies CASSEVELETQYF.

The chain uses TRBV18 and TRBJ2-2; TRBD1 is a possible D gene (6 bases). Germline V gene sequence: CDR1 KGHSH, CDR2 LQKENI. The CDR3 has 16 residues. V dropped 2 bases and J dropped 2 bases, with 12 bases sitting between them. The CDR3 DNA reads TGTGCCAGCTCACCAAGGTCAGGGGTAAACACCGGGGAGCTGTTTTTT. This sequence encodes CASSPRSGVNTGELFF. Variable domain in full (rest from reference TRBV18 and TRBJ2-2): NAGVMQNPRHLVRRRGQEARLRCSPMKGHSHVYWYRQLPEEGLKFMVYLQKENIIDESGMPKERFSAEFPKEGPSILRIQQVVRGDSAAYFCASSPRSGVNTGELFFGEGSRLTVL.